Shown below are 19 T cell receptor beta chains from a single sample sequenced in a study of blood T cell repertoires in COVID-19. Some clones are missing from TCRdb's copy, which holds only in-frame ones; the method was immunoSEQ multiplex PCR. There are 200,000 to 250,000 clones in the sample; 80% to 85% occur only once, and 3% lies in the top ten. Sequencing was done on a sample of peripheral blood. The receptors originated from a woman aged 25 to 39 who had recovered from COVID-19.

About this clone: Within the sample, other DNA sequences also encode this same CDR3. The chain uses TRBV5-4 and TRBJ2-5, with TRBD2 matching over 8 bases. This CDR3 contains 14 residues. The trim removed 4 bases at V and 3 bases at J, leaving 5 bases unmatched. Looked up from germline, CDR1 is SGHNT and CDR2 is YYREEE (reference sequence). CDR3 region: CASSSGGSKETQYF. The CDR3 region has the DNA TGTGCCAGCAGCAGCGGGGGCAGTAAAGAGACCCAGTACTTC.

The J gene is TRBJ2-1, the V gene TRBV5-1; TRBD2 agrees at 10 bases. This CDR3 has 14 residues. Germline assignment: CDR1 SGHRS and CDR2 YFSETQ. Losses at the gene ends were 6 bases for V and 5 bases for J; bases not matched to a gene: 5. CDR3 sequence: CASTLTSGDNEQFF. CDR3 in DNA: TGCGCCAGCACCTTAACTAGCGGGGACAATGAGCAGTTCTTC.

CDR3 loop: CASSPTGTRNQPQHF. The CDR3 nucleotides read TGTGCCAGCAGCCCGACAGGGACGCGCAATCAGCCCCAGCATTTT. The rearrangement joins TRBV7-2 to TRBJ1-5, with 7 bases fitting TRBD1. V shed 5 bases, J shed 2 bases, and the junction held 6 bases outside the gene matches. The CDR3 has 15 amino acids. Looked up from germline, CDR1 is SGHTA and CDR2 is FQGNSA.

The table lists this clone with a count of one. The rearrangement uses TRBV29-1 and TRBJ1-6; D is perhaps TRBD1 (6 bases). The V end was cut by 4 bases, the J end by 7 bases, with 17 bases between. CDR1 and CDR2 (germline): SQVTM, ANQGSEA. CDR3 length: 15 residues. The CDR3 DNA sequence: TGCAGCGTTGTGTGGCGAGACAGGACGAATTCACCCCTCCACTTT. Translating it yields CSVVWRDRTNSPLHF.

The chain combines TRBV6-5 with TRBJ2-7; TRBD1 matches 8 bases. CDR3 size: 16 residues. In germline, CDR1 is MNHEY, CDR2 SVGAGI. V was clipped by 2 bases and J by 4 bases; unmatched bases: 10. This chain's CDR3 is CASSYARGQGGYEQYF. CDR3 DNA sequence: TGTGCCAGCAGTTACGCTCGCGGACAGGGAGGTTACGAGCAGTACTTC.

This clone was seen more than once but under ten times. The J gene is TRBJ1-4, the V gene TRBV9; no clear D. CDR1 SGDLS and CDR2 YYNGEE come from the germline V gene. Between the trimmed V and J ends, which lost 3 bases and 12 bases, there was a span of 15 bases. The CDR3 consists of 13 residues. The CDR3 sequence: CASSEADEAELFF. As DNA, the CDR3 is TGTGCCAGCAGCGAGGCTGACGAGGCGGAACTGTTTTTT.

CDR3: CASSQYDEQFF. CDR3 nucleotides: TGTGCCAGCTCCCAGTACGATGAGCAGTTCTTC. The chain joins TRBV18 to TRBJ2-1; D uncertain. The V end lost 6 bases, the J end lost 8 bases, and 8 bases lay between the germline ends. Looked up from germline, CDR1 is KGHSH and CDR2 is LQKENI. The CDR3 spans 11 residues. The entire variable domain, with the rest obtained from reference TRBV18 and TRBJ2-1, is as follows: NAGVMQNPRHLVRRRGQEARLRCSPMKGHSHVYWYRQLPEEGLKFMVYLQKENIIDESGMPKERFSAEFPKEGPSILRIQQVVRGDSAAYFCASSQYDEQFFGPGTRLTVL.

This chain's CDR3 is CASSVTTLNEQFF. The CDR3, as DNA: TGTGCCAGCAGCGTAACGACACTGAATGAGCAGTTCTTC. This chain joins TRBV9 and TRBJ2-1; D remains ambiguous. The CDR3 extends over 13 amino acids. CDR1 and CDR2 from the germline V gene are SGDLS and YYNGEE. Trimming shortened V by 1 base and J by 7 bases, and 9 bases separated the two germline ends.

The CDR3 DNA sequence: TGTGCCAGCAGCTTAGGGCAGGTTTTGCAAGAGACCCAGTACTTC. Protein product: CASSLGQVLQETQYF. V gene TRBV11-1 combines with J gene TRBJ2-5; D is undetermined. Germline V gene sequence: CDR1 SGHAT, CDR2 FQDESV (reference sequence). Trimming cost V 1 base and J 2 bases, with 11 bases left between them. The CDR3 loop spans 15 amino acids. The full variable domain, rest sourced from reference TRBV11-1 and TRBJ2-5, is EAEVAQSPRYKITEKSQAVAFWCDPISGHATLYWYRQILGQGPELLVQFQDESVVDDSQLPKDRFSAERLKGVDSTLKIQPAELGDSAMYLCASSLGQVLQETQYFGPGTRLLVL.

This clone was counted between two and nine times. This chain links TRBV5-1 with TRBJ1-2, with 11 positions matching TRBD1. The CDR3 is 14 residues long. Germline V CDR1 and CDR2: SGHRS, YFSETQ. V lost 3 bases, J lost 10 bases, and 8 bases stayed unmatched. CDR3 amino acids: CASSSLGQGGAYTF. CDR3 bases: TGCGCCAGCAGCTCGCTGGGACAGGGGGGAGCCTACACCTTC. Using reference TRBV5-1 and TRBJ1-2 for the parts outside the CDR3, the full variable domain is KAGVTQTPRYLIKTRGQQVTLSCSPISGHRSVSWYQQTPGQGLQFLFEYFSETQRNKGNFPGRFSGRQFSNSRSEMNVSTLELGDSALYLCASSSLGQGGAYTFGSGTRLTVV.

This chain joins TRBV6-5 and TRBJ1-5; weak D call: TRBD1 (6 bases). Germline V CDR1 and CDR2: MNHEY, SVGAGI. CDR3 length: 13 residues. Trimming left V 6 bases short and J 5 bases short, with 11 bases between. The CDR3 region is CASRPTGHQPQHF. CDR3 sequence (DNA): TGTGCCAGCAGGCCGACAGGACATCAGCCCCAGCATTTT.

This chain connects TRBV11-2 to TRBJ2-7, with D perhaps TRBD2 (7 bases). Germline V CDR1 and CDR2: SGHAT, FQNNGV. The CDR3 covers 15 residues. V lost 5 bases and J 3 bases, leaving 17 bases between the germline ends. CDR3 sequence reads: CASSPDGGPYYEQYF. The CDR3 DNA sequence: TGTGCCAGCAGCCCCGACGGGGGGCCCTACTACGAGCAGTACTTC.

The chain has TRBV29-1 and TRBJ2-7; 7 bases align to TRBD1. V dropped 5 bases and J dropped 2; count of bases not matched to a gene: 3. Germline-derived CDR1 and CDR2 are SQVTM and ANQGSEA. This CDR3 has 12 amino acids. The CDR3 loop is CSVPGQAYEQYF. The CDR3, as DNA: TGCAGCGTTCCCGGACAGGCCTACGAGCAGTACTTC.

The rearrangement uses TRBV6-5 and TRBJ1-4, with TRBD1 identical over 7 bases. CDR1 MNHEY and CDR2 SVGAGI come from the germline V gene. The CDR3 extends over 15 amino acids. Trimming removed 9 bases from V and 5 bases from J; junction bases left unmatched: 12. CDR3 residues: CASGNPRGWNEKLFF. The CDR3, as DNA: TGTGCCAGTGGGAACCCCAGGGGGTGGAATGAAAAACTGTTTTTT.

The rearrangement joins TRBV7-9 to TRBJ2-7, with 7 bases that match TRBD1. Germline CDR1 SEHNR, CDR2 FQNEAQ (reference sequence). This CDR3 region has 16 residues. The junction had 14 bases not matched to a gene; V was cut back by 5 bases and J by 4 bases. CDR3 bases: TGTGCCAGCAGCCCTTCAGACAGGGTGGGTTCGTACGAGCAGTACTTC. It translates to CASSPSDRVGSYEQYF.

This rearrangement joins TRBV19 to TRBJ1-2; D gene unclear. Germline assignment: CDR1 LNHDA and CDR2 SQIVND (reference sequence). Trimming left V 6 bases short and J 0 bases short, with 8 bases between. The CDR3 is made up of 13 amino acids. This CDR3 is CASRGTTNYGYTF. Here the CDR3 DNA reads TGTGCCAGTAGGGGCACCACTAACTATGGCTACACCTTC. Full variable domain (rest looked up from reference TRBV19 and TRBJ1-2): DGGITQSPKYLFRKEGQNVTLSCEQNLNHDAMYWYRQDPGQGLRLIYYSQIVNDFQKGDIAEGYSVSREKKESFPLTVTSAQKNPTAFYLCASRGTTNYGYTFGSGTRLTVV.

V is TRBV7-7 and J is TRBJ2-5; D may be TRBD2 (6 bases). V lost 4 bases and J lost 5, with 11 bases in between. This CDR3 is 13 amino acids long. Looked up from germline, CDR1 is SSHAT and CDR2 is FNYEAQ (reference sequence). The CDR3 here is CASSWAEGETQYF. CDR3 sequence (DNA): TGTGCCAGCAGCTGGGCGGAGGGGGAGACCCAGTACTTC.

This chain connects TRBV5-6 to TRBJ1-2, with D perhaps matching TRBD1 (5 bases). CDR1 is SGHDT, CDR2 YYEEEE, per germline. V lost 5 bases, J lost 3 bases, and 11 bases lay in between. The CDR3 has 13 amino acids. The CDR3 sequence is CASSRQPYYGYTF. CDR3 DNA: TGTGCCAGCAGTAGACAGCCATACTATGGCTACACCTTC.

A word on this clone: Other DNA sequences in this specimen translate into the identical CDR3. This chain uses TRBV9 with TRBJ2-6; TRBD1 might be the D (6 bases). Per germline, CDR1 SGDLS and CDR2 YYNGEE. V lost 2 bases and J lost 1, with 7 bases in between. The CDR3 extends over 15 amino acids. The CDR3 DNA reads as TGTGCCAGCAGCGTTACAGGGTCTGGGGCCAACGTCCTGACTTTC. This translates into CASSVTGSGANVLTF.